The T cell receptor beta chain described here comes from a study of cytomegalovirus exposure and HLA in healthy donors (dated by TCRdb to 2017 to 2019). Study-level background: In an earlier analysis of fewer than 750 of the donors, 276 Gb of sequence data and approximately 100 million unique TCR beta sequences from 150 million to 200 million T cells were reported. About 300 gigabases of sequencing data and 70 million to 85 million unique TCR sequences were included in an early release covering 500 to 750 HLA-typed donors. The genetic ancestry cluster associated with self-reported Caucasian donors included approximately 85% of the roughly 410 genotyped donors. The study was designed to test whether signatures of past pathogen exposure could be identified by cataloging public T cell receptors. Using immunosequencing, the study profiled T cell repertoires from about 650 subjects and related those repertoires to cytomegalovirus serostatus. Along with the roughly 700-subject first cohort, a separate validation cohort of over a hundred different subjects was used. To predict cytomegalovirus infection status, the study brought together high-throughput TCR immunosequencing, statistical association of individual TCRs with disease status, and machine learning. In a later analysis, previously published TCR beta repertoires from hundreds of donors were re-analyzed and high-resolution HLA genotyping was added so that TCR occurrence patterns could be studied. Rather than drawing on any new phenotypic data, the later analysis identified candidate immune exposures from TCR beta sequences and the way those sequences occurred across donors. An earlier analysis of 500 to 650 of the donors applied high-throughput TCR beta sequencing to assess whether each TCR beta V gene segment acted as functional or pseudogenic. Donor age, sex, ethnicity and CMV serostatus were compiled together with the repertoire data. Genome-wide SNP genotypes for about 65% of the 666 donors were used in a later genetic analysis, which treated that subset as a discovery cohort. Every discovery cohort repertoire had been produced on one sequencing platform. Both class I and class II loci were covered by HLA typing, at four-digit resolution. Typing coverage varied by locus: roughly 620-640 donors for A, B, C, DRB1 and DQB1; about 520 for DQA1; approximately 610 for DPA1; around 450 for DPB1. About five DR-DQ haplotypes were treated as single units for association and clustering because of strong linkage in the cohort. Among roughly 370 genotyped donors of the cohort, an average of around 240,000 unique TCR beta nucleotide sequences were sequenced per donor, roughly a sixth of them non-productive.

Notes on this clone: Its antigen is unknown. Given the absence of the conserved phenylalanine or tryptophan at the CDR3 end, a read error is likely.

The library was made by the immunoSEQ multiplex PCR assay. For the multiplex PCR, a mixture combining 60 forward primers for TCR Vbeta segments and 13 reverse primers for TCR Jbeta segments was used. A multiplex PCR assay on genomic DNA amplified the CDR3 region of rearranged TCR beta genes. On the Illumina HiSeq System, the amplified TCR beta libraries were sequenced as 87-base-pair reads. The published analysis was carried out like this. In a later analysis, roughly 80 million unique TCR beta chains were counted across the roughly 670 repertoires, and approximately 11 million of these chains were shared by at least two donors. Raw reads were error-corrected and collapsed into unique sequences by a nearest-neighbor algorithm in which closely related sequences were merged to remove PCR and sequencing errors. To assign V, D and J gene segments, CDR3 sequences were aligned to IMGT reference sequences. For a sequence to be retained, at least a six-nucleotide match to both a V gene segment and a J gene segment was required. Rearrangements were called productive when the CDR3 lacked stop codons and stayed in frame with V and J; all others were non-productive. CDR3 was defined according to IMGT convention as the region running from the second conserved V-encoded cysteine to the conserved J-encoded phenylalanine. Sequences without an unambiguous match to a single V gene segment were excluded from the earlier analysis of almost 600 of the donors. An earlier analysis of fewer than 750 of the donors called V segments functional above 56.7% productive rearrangements and segregating when the between-donor standard deviation exceeded 5%. A statistical classification framework was developed to diagnose cytomegalovirus status using the catalog of TCR beta chain sequences. A later analysis assigned V and J genes by comparing TCR nucleotide sequences with IMGT/GENE-DB human TR gene sequences. Using the TCRdist pipeline, a later analysis assigned CDR3 sequences along with most-parsimonious VDJ recombination scenarios. A later analysis defined each TCR beta chain by its CDR3 amino acid sequence plus V-gene family, and excluded reads lacking a unique V-gene family. As a way to deal with suspected cross-contamination and a sequencing artifact, a later analysis dropped hundreds of nucleotide sequences that were highly shared and had low generation probability. For each public chain, a later analysis derived a clonal expansion index from normalized ranks of inferred template counts within each repertoire. A later analysis computed generation probabilities with a VDJ recombination model fitted to out-of-frame rearrangements, and checked the results against IGoR. In a later analysis, TCR-TCR, TCR-HLA and TCR-CMV co-occurrence was scored with hypergeometric tests, and a repertoire-size bias correction was applied to TCR pairs. To estimate false discovery rates, a later analysis permuted the HLA or CMV assignments 20 times. In a later analysis, co-occurring TCRs were grouped using DBSCAN, with TCRdist sequence similarity added in when clustering inside HLA-allele-positive subsets. Repertoires with fewer than 30,000 or more than 120,000 public chains, plus five repertoires with anomalous nucleotide sharing, were excluded from co-occurrence clustering. In TCRdb, the immuneACCESS table is reduced to in-frame sequences with V and J assigned. These tables do not hold every clone; where another copy was compared, an unresolved V gene accounts for under half, and the others remain unexplained. V and J calls and clone size are given by that table; D and trimming were obtained from the DNA. Recorded for this sample are around 68,000 clones; around 68% of them occurred a single time. The ten largest clones take up about a tenth of the sample.

The CDR3 length equals 15 residues, ends included. Only the CDR3 part of the read is kept: 45 bases, read in frame from the first base. V gives up 5 bases and J gives up 4 bases, and the segment between their germline ends measures 14 bases. Per the germline V gene (reference sequence), LNHDA is the CDR1 and SQIVND is the CDR2. The cohort consisted of 666 healthy bone marrow donors. All cohort members were sampled while nominally healthy, although unrecorded immune exposures were likely present. The donor tested CMV seronegative, placing the donor among the 300 to 400 seronegative members of the cohort. Each donor provided a peripheral blood sample, and peripheral blood mononuclear cells were used for TCR beta sequencing. Genomic DNA extraction from the blood cell samples was performed with the Qiagen DNeasy Blood Extraction Kit. Overall results and qualifications from the work: Roughly uniform sequencing depth across donors was assumed in presence/absence analyses, although this assumption may not hold. The classifier was reported to diagnose cytomegalovirus status with high specificity and sensitivity in both the original cohort and the validation cohort. In a later analysis, the rate of TCR association differed among HLA loci, with DRB1 alleles having the most associated TCRs and HLA-C alleles having the fewest. In an earlier analysis of approximately 590 of the donors, most TCR beta V segments appeared in productive rearrangements about 87% or about 30% of the time, broadly matching IMGT annotations. V-gene and J-gene trimming of TCR beta chains was associated with a missense DCLRE1C variant in a later genetic analysis, and the association was replicated in an independent cohort. For the cohort, immune exposure information was limited to CMV serostatus. According to the authors, the approach could potentially be generalized to other disease states and immunological phenotypes. Because some donors lacked HLA typing at each locus, the association tests relied only on the typed subset. A total of 150 or so TCR beta chains were listed by the study as associated with cytomegalovirus. Strong co-occurrence of HLA alleles, especially DR and DQ, made assigning TCR associations to individual alleles difficult. A further reported finding was that TCR beta sequences accurately predicted the HLA-A and HLA-B alleles for most subjects in the first cohort. Correlated functional status among segregating V segments might be attributable to linkage disequilibrium, but an unknown experimental factor could not be ruled out. A later analysis associated some 17,000 TCR beta sequences with specific HLA alleles at a false discovery rate of 0.05. This cohort had only TCR beta chains sequenced, and the lack of alpha or paired-chain data limited which features could be detected. A cluster of highly shared sequence variants was judged likely to represent a technical artifact of the sequencing pipeline. In vitro tests confirmed that three of the cytomegalovirus-associated TCR beta chains recognize cytomegalovirus antigens. In a later genetic analysis, fewer N-insertions in productive TCRs were reported among donors in an Asian-associated ancestry cluster than the roughly 700-donor mean. Most TCR sequences were observed very rarely across donors, whereas some public TCRs were present in many individuals. Some IMGT-functional V segments, including TRBV6-2 and TRBV6-3, could not be told apart with the 87-base-pair reads, so those segments were excluded. Because counts were too low, 15 to 20 rarely observed V segments, including chromosome 9 orphons, were left out of the earlier analysis of 587 of the donors. According to a later analysis, most CMV-associated TCR beta chains appeared to be HLA-restricted, and the HLA associations seemed to be driven largely by CMV exposure. Several of the top co-occurrence clusters appeared to be linked to parvovirus B19, influenza, CMV and Epstein-Barr virus, according to a later analysis. In a later analysis, HLA-associated TCR beta chains were found to be more clonally expanded and to have lower generation probabilities than equally common non-associated chains.

Sequencing was done on a sample of PBMCs. The clonotype was recovered from a woman in her 30s in good health and CMV-seronegative. The chain joins TRBV19 to TRBJ1-4, with no D gene named confidently. The DNA is TGTGCCAGTAGTGATCATGACGGAGTTAATGAAAAACTGTTTGTT. Its amino acids are CASSDHDGVNEKLFV.